The 20 T cell receptor beta chains presented below share a single source sample, sequenced in a study of memory CD4+ T cells and cytomegalovirus serostatus. Single viable CD3+CD4+CD8-CD45RO+ cells were sorted as the memory CD4+ T cells. Assay used: immunoSEQ multiplex PCR; TCRdb lists only in-frame clones, some missing. Of about 31,000 clones listed, around 76% were seen once; the top ten hold 0.63%. Sequenced input: memory CD4+ T cells from blood. All receptors derive from an adult in good health and CMV-seronegative. Some clones in this sample may be carry-over from other donors' samples.

The V call is TRBV12-5, the J call TRBJ2-7, with TRBD1 identical over 7 bases. The ends lost 6 bases at V and 2 bases at J; junction bases unmatched: 7. The CDR3 consists of 14 residues. Germline V gene lookup returns CDR1 LGHNT and CDR2 FRNRAP. CDR3 nucleotides: TGTGCTAGTGGGACAGGGATCCCACCCTACGAGCAGTACTTC. It specifies CASGTGIPPYEQYF.

V and J are TRBV7-8 and TRBJ1-3; weak D call: TRBD1 (6 bases). The ends were cut back, 5 bases at V and 0 bases at J, with 17 bases in the middle. The V gene's germline CDR1 is SGHVS and CDR2 FQNEAQ. The CDR3 is 17 residues long. CDR3 loop: CASSPYRVPTSGNTIYF. Written as DNA, the CDR3 is TGTGCCAGCAGCCCCTACAGGGTTCCCACCTCTGGAAACACCATATATTTT.

This chain connects TRBV5-1 to TRBJ2-5; 11 bases are a match to TRBD1. V was pared by 5 bases and J by 5 bases, with 11 bases of the junction left unmatched. The length of the CDR3 is 16 residues. In germline, CDR1 is SGHRS, CDR2 YFSETQ. The CDR3 reads CASSNSGTGGLETQYF. The CDR3 DNA follows: TGCGCCAGCAGTAACTCCGGGACAGGGGGTTTGGAGACCCAGTACTTC.

The genes are TRBV11-1 and TRBJ1-2, with D perhaps matching TRBD1 (6 bases). This CDR3 is built from 12 residues. V lost 5 bases to trimming and J lost 4 bases, with 8 bases between them. Germline loops: CDR1 SGHAT, CDR2 FQDESV (reference sequence). The CDR3 DNA reads as TGTGCCAGCAGCGCGACAGGCTATGGCTACACCTTC. Translating gives CASSATGYGYTF.

The chain combines TRBV23-1 with TRBJ1-2; D not resolved. TRBV23-1 is sorted into the ORF group, with uncertain function. The CDR3 is made up of 10 amino acids. Between the trimmed V and J ends, which lost 4 bases and 8 bases, there was a span of 5 bases. The DNA for the CDR3 is TGCGCCAGCAGTCCCGGGGGCTACACCTTC. It yields the protein CASSPGGYTF.

The gene calls are TRBV5-1 and TRBJ2-7; D might be TRBD1 or TRBD2, each matching 5 bases. The V gene lost 0 bases and the J gene lost 4 bases, with 14 bases spanning the gap. In germline, CDR1 is SGHRS, CDR2 YFSETQ. The CDR3 consists of 15 residues. The chain's CDR3 is CASSLDGGVDYEQYF. Written as DNA, the CDR3 is TGCGCCAGCAGCTTGGATGGGGGTGTGGATTACGAGCAGTACTTC.

This chain uses TRBV4-2 with TRBJ2-3, with TRBD2 matching over 9 bases. V trimming: 0 bases; J trimming: 0 bases; junction bases outside the gene matches: 4. Germline-derived CDR1 and CDR2 are LGHNA and YNFKEQ. The length of the CDR3 is 17 residues. CDR3 bases: TGTGCCAGCAGCCAAGATCTGCGGGGGGGAAGCACAGATACGCAGTATTTT. Translation gives CASSQDLRGGSTDTQYF.

This clone has just one count. This sequence joins TRBV5-1 and TRBJ1-4; D remains ambiguous. The CDR3 totals 15 residues. V was cut by 4 bases and J by 4 bases, with 14 bases left in between. Germline loops: CDR1 SGHRS, CDR2 YFSETQ. DNA of the CDR3: TGCGCCAGCAGCCCGGCGCGCCAGGTTAATGAAAAACTGTTTTTT. Translated: CASSPARQVNEKLFF. Full variable domain (missing parts from reference TRBV5-1 and TRBJ1-4): KAGVTQTPRYLIKTRGQQVTLSCSPISGHRSVSWYQQTPGQGLQFLFEYFSETQRNKGNFPGRFSGRQFSNSRSEMNVSTLELGDSALYLCASSPARQVNEKLFFGSGTQLSVL.

The chain employs TRBV28 and TRBJ1-3, with a possible D match to TRBD1 (5 bases). CDR1 and CDR2 from the germline V gene are MDHEN and SYDVKM. CDR3 length: 19 residues. V was cut by 4 bases and J by 0 bases, with 22 bases left in between. The CDR3, as DNA: TGTGCCAGCAGTTCTCTGCCGGGACGGGGCAATCTCTCTGGAAACACCATATATTTT. It specifies CASSSLPGRGNLSGNTIYF.

The V gene is TRBV6-6, the J gene TRBJ1-1; perhaps TRBD1 as D (6 bases). Germline CDR1 and CDR2: MNHNY and SVGAGI (reference sequence). There are 15 residues in the CDR3. V was trimmed by 5 bases and J by 1 base, leaving 14 bases between them. The CDR3 nucleotides are TGTGCCAGCAGTCCCCTCGGGGGCGGGAACACTGAAGCTTTCTTT. Translating gives CASSPLGGGNTEAFF.

This clone was recorded a few times. The V and J genes are TRBV30 and TRBJ1-1, with TRBD1 as a possible D gene (5 bases). The CDR3 is 12 residues long. The V end lost 2 bases, the J end lost 6 bases, and 10 bases lay between the germline ends. The V gene's germline CDR1 is GTSNPN and CDR2 SVGIG (reference sequence). CDR3 sequence reads: CAWSPGGPEAFF. The CDR3 DNA reads TGTGCCTGGAGTCCTGGGGGTCCTGAAGCTTTCTTT.

This clone came up once. This chain connects TRBV11-2 to TRBJ2-2; TRBD2 agrees at 9 bases. The germline V gene encodes CDR1 SGHAT and CDR2 FQNNGV. The CDR3 is 17 amino acids. The trim removed 4 bases at V and 2 bases at J, leaving 8 bases unmatched. For the CDR3, the DNA is TGTGCCAGCAGCTCAATCCGACTAGCGGTTAACACCGGGGAGCTGTTTTTT. Amino acid sequence: CASSSIRLAVNTGELFF.

The chain is built from TRBV6-5 and TRBJ2-5, with 8 nucleotides matching TRBD1. V lost 7 bases, J lost 2 bases, and 6 bases stayed unmatched. The CDR3 spans 14 residues. CDR1 and CDR2 (germline): MNHEY, SVGAGI. The CDR3 protein is CASTRRTGQETQYF. The CDR3 region has the DNA TGTGCCAGCACCCGAAGGACAGGGCAAGAGACCCAGTACTTC.

This clone was counted only a few times. The gene calls are TRBV5-6 and TRBJ1-1, with a tentative D call TRBD1 (5 bases). Germline V CDR1 and CDR2: SGHDT, YYEEEE. Between the trimmed V and J ends, which lost 0 bases and 2 bases, there was a span of 17 bases. The length of the CDR3 is 17 residues. The CDR3 region has the DNA TGTGCCAGCAGCTTGGGGTGGGGCTCAGACACAAACACTGAAGCTTTCTTT. It codes for CASSLGWGSDTNTEAFF.

The CDR3 nucleotides read TGTGCCAGCAGCGTAGAGGGGACAGGTTCCTACAATGAGCAGTTCTTC. Translated, it gives CASSVEGTGSYNEQFF. The chain recombines TRBV9 with TRBJ2-1, with TRBD1 identical over 8 bases. CDR3 length equals 16 residues. Germline V gene data show CDR1 as SGDLS and CDR2 as YYNGEE. V dropped 0 bases and J dropped 1; count of bases not matched to a gene: 3.

The chain joins TRBV5-4 to TRBJ1-1; possibly TRBD1 for D (6 bases). The CDR3 has 17 residues. Trimming removed 2 bases at V and 3 bases at J, with 20 bases between. The V gene's germline CDR1 is SGHNT and CDR2 YYREEE (reference sequence). For the CDR3, the DNA is TGTGCCAGCAGCTTACGTCTTTGGACAGATCGAGACACTGAAGCTTTCTTT. Translated, it gives CASSLRLWTDRDTEAFF.

The V gene is TRBV6-6, the J gene TRBJ1-1; D unresolved. Trimming shortened V by 6 bases and J by 8 bases, and 10 bases separated the two germline ends. This CDR3 region has 11 residues. Germline CDR1 reads MNHNY; CDR2 reads SVGAGI (reference sequence). The DNA of the CDR3 is TGTGCCAGCAGCATGATTTTAGAAGCTTTCTTT. As protein: CASSMILEAFF.

The V and J genes are TRBV6-5 and TRBJ1-6, with D possibly matching TRBD1 (6 bases). The germline V and J ends were trimmed by 0 bases and 6 bases, with 9 bases remaining between them. The germline V gene encodes CDR1 MNHEY and CDR2 SVGAGI. This CDR3 has 15 amino acids. CDR3 in amino acids: CASSYSWGPNSPLHF. CDR3 DNA sequence: TGTGCCAGCAGTTACTCATGGGGGCCTAATTCACCCCTCCACTTT.

In its sample, this clone was seen a few times. This sequence joins TRBV7-9 and TRBJ1-6, with TRBD1 as a possible D gene (6 bases). V was clipped by 4 bases and J by 10 bases, with 20 bases between them. The CDR3 is made up of 16 amino acids. Germline assignment: CDR1 SEHNR and CDR2 FQNEAQ (reference sequence). CDR3 amino acids: CASSWGNRAAGSPLHF. The CDR3 coding sequence is TGTGCCAGCAGCTGGGGGAACAGGGCTGCCGGGTCACCCCTCCACTTT.

In this sample, this clone turned up a few times. The rearrangement joins TRBV6-1 to TRBJ1-2; 10 bases are shared with TRBD1. The CDR3 is made up of 12 amino acids. The J segment lost 8 bases and the V segment lost 7 bases, leaving 4 bases of the junction unmatched. Germline V CDR1 and CDR2: MNHNS, SASEGT. CDR3 amino acids: CASTGTGEGYTF. The CDR3 DNA reads TGTGCCAGCACTGGGACAGGGGAAGGCTACACCTTC.